This T cell receptor (beta chain) emerged from a study of OX40 agonist ivuxolimab in advanced cancers. Background on the whole study: The costimulatory receptor OX40 (CD134) was targeted by ivuxolimab, a fully human IgG2 agonistic monoclonal antibody. The point of sequencing TCRbeta in the periphery was to test whether ivuxolimab changed TCR sequence diversity and drove clonal T-cell expansion. In the dose-escalation cohort, 82.7% of patients were male, and the mean age was roughly 60 years with a range of roughly 23 to 79. Three dose-escalation patients achieved partial responses, one with hepatocellular carcinoma and two with cutaneous melanoma. The paper reports the monotherapy dose-escalation portion (N ≈ 50 patients) of the phase I ivuxolimab trial. Prior anti-PD-1, anti-PD-L1 or anti-CTLA-4 therapy was permitted, and approximately 41% of dose-escalation patients had received checkpoint inhibitors. Intravenous ivuxolimab was administered to patients every 2 weeks at six dose levels: 0.01, 0.1, 0.3, 1.5, 3 and 10 mg/kg. Of the roughly 50 dose-escalation patients, hepatocellular carcinoma was present in about 20, melanoma in around 15, renal cell carcinoma in 9 and head and neck cancer in 9.

The trial excluded patients who had a history of autoimmune disease or who were on systemic immunosuppression. Peripheral blood for TCR sequencing was drawn from every dose cohort at baseline, at cycle 4 day 1 and at cycle 7 day 1. The samples were taken from a phase I, first-in-human, multicenter, open-label dose-escalation trial of ivuxolimab. The trial enrolled adults with locally advanced or metastatic head and neck squamous cell, hepatocellular, melanoma or renal cell carcinoma. Before TCR sequencing, CD4+ T cells and CD8+ T cells from peripheral blood were sorted into separate populations. A word on this clone: The antigen it binds to is not known. One base away there is no much larger clone; base qualities are not given. Other DNA sequences in this sample translate to the same CDR3.

Genomic DNA was isolated from the sorted cells so that the TCRbeta CDR3 region could be sequenced. The immunoSEQ Assay was used for sequencing of TCRbeta CDR3 regions. TCRdb took this table from immuneACCESS and kept in-frame rearrangements with V and J called. Such tables lack part of the clones; where checked against another copy, unresolved V genes explain under half of the gap, and the rest is unexplained. Across this sample there are tens of thousands of clones, with 70% to 90% seen only once. Approximately 0.26% of the sample lies in the top ten. Results and caveats for the whole study, not just this receptor: At doses from 0.1 to 3.0 mg/kg, clonal expansion was seen in both CD4+ and CD8+ blood T cells between baseline and week 6. On average, CD8+ T cells showed more expanded clones than CD4+ T cells after ivuxolimab. In the 0.1-3.0 mg/kg groups, partial responders had among the lowest normalized peripheral clonal expansion, particularly in CD8+ T cells. Low levels of normalized T-cell clonal expansion were also seen in some patients who did not respond. Which antigens the clonally expanded peripheral T cells were specific for was not determined.

CDR1 and CDR2 are drawn from the germline V gene: SGHRS, YFSETQ. Including cysteine and phenylalanine, the CDR3 has 11 amino acids. CDR3 DNA only is kept here, 33 bases in frame from base 1. V drops 4 bases and J drops 0 bases, leaving 0 bases in between. The V and J segments used are TRBV5-1 and TRBJ2-3; the D gene cannot be resolved reliably. The sequence derives from an adult with an advanced solid tumor such as melanoma, head and neck, liver or kidney cancer. This specimen consisted of CD4+ or CD8+ T cells sorted from blood, obtained in a trial of the OX40 agonist ivuxolimab. The encoded CDR3 is CASSSTDTQYF. The DNA is TGCGCCAGCAGCAGCACAGATACGCAGTATTTT. This CDR3, with the reference TRBV5-1 and TRBJ2-3 proteins standing in past its ends, gives the full variable domain KAGVTQTPRYLIKTRGQQVTLSCSPISGHRSVSWYQQTPGQGLQFLFEYFSETQRNKGNFPGRFSGRQFSNSRSEMNVSTLELGDSALYLCASSSTDTQYFGPGTRLTVL.